This T cell receptor (beta chain) was identified during a study of OX40 agonist ivuxolimab in advanced cancers. Study observations and caveats: By week 6 at 0.1 to 3.0 mg/kg, blood CD4+ and CD8+ T cells had expanded clonally. Among the lowest levels of clonal expansion were found in partial responders at 0.1-3.0 mg/kg. Expanded clones tended on average to be more numerous among CD8+ T cells than CD4+.

Samples were taken at baseline and on day 1 of cycles 4 and 7. Concerning this clone itself: Its specificity is unknown.

J was trimmed by 0 bases and V by 5 bases; bases with no gene match: 6. CDR1 is SNHLY, CDR2 FYNNEI, per germline. CDR3 length: 15 amino acids. This table comes from immunoSEQ multiplex PCR, and its TCRdb copy is limited to in-frame clones, with some not included. The profile shows fewer than 50,000 clones, roughly nine tenths of them singletons. The sequencing used CD4+ or CD8+ T cells sorted from blood, collected in a trial of the OX40 agonist ivuxolimab. The chain employs TRBV2 and TRBJ2-7; TRBD2 matches 8 bases. The source is an adult with an advanced solid tumor such as melanoma, head and neck, liver or kidney cancer. The CDR3 loop is CASSYRLASSYEQYF. CDR3 DNA: TGTGCCAGCAGTTACCGACTAGCGAGCTCCTACGAGCAGTACTTC.